This TCR beta chain was captured by sequencing in a study of T cell changes during pregnancy in multiple sclerosis. The length of the CDR3 is 12 residues. The germline gives CDR1 MGHRA, CDR2 YSYEKL. With 2 bases removed from V and 10 bases from J, the gap between germline ends came to 6 bases. Sequenced by immunoSEQ multiplex PCR; TCRdb stores in-frame clones only, minus some. The data show about 100,000 clones, roughly 90% seen once. Here the sequenced sample was peripheral blood, taken after pregnancy. The V and J genes are TRBV4-1 and TRBJ1-6; no reliable D call. The TCR was taken from a female donor with multiple sclerosis, enrolled in a pregnancy study. The CDR3 reads CASSQFESPLHF. The CDR3 nucleotides read TGCGCCAGCAGCCAATTTGAGTCACCCCTCCACTTT.